The 7 T cell receptor beta chains reported below all come from one sample, sequenced in a study of blood T cell repertoires in COVID-19. TCRdb's table, derived via immunoSEQ multiplex PCR, lists solely in-frame clones and lacks some. The sample lists about 170,000 clones, more than 70% occurring once. Sequenced input: peripheral blood. The receptors here all came from a man aged 18-30 years with active or convalescent COVID-19.

The V and J genes are TRBV25-1 and TRBJ2-1, with TRBD1 matching 11 bases. The CDR3 is 16 residues long. V dropped 4 bases and J dropped 4; count of bases not matched to a gene: 6. Looked up from germline, CDR1 is MGHDK and CDR2 is SYGVNS. CDR3 DNA sequence: TGTGCCAGCAGTGGGGGACAGGGGGAGGCTTACAATGAGCAGTTCTTC. It encodes CASSGGQGEAYNEQFF.

The genes are TRBV6-1 and TRBJ1-6; no definite D call. Trimming took 3 bases from V and 0 from J, leaving 3 bases between them. Germline V gives CDR1 MNHNS, CDR2 SASEGT. This CDR3 is built from 14 residues. CDR3 sequence reads: CASSDSSYNSPLHF. Here the CDR3 DNA reads TGTGCCAGCAGTGACAGCTCCTATAATTCACCCCTCCACTTT.

The V and J genes are TRBV4-1 and TRBJ2-3; 8 bases align to TRBD2. CDR3 size: 16 residues. CDR1 is MGHRA, CDR2 YSYEKL, per germline. The trim removed 4 bases at V and 5 bases at J, leaving 11 bases unmatched. As DNA, the CDR3 is TGCGCCAGCAGCCCATCCGGGACTAGATTTCGAGATACGCAGTATTTT. The encoded protein is CASSPSGTRFRDTQYF.

V is TRBV5-1 and J is TRBJ2-2; 10 positions agree with TRBD2. The germline V gene has CDR1 SGHRS and CDR2 YFSETQ. V gave up 1 base and J gave up 3 bases; unmatched junction bases: 6. The CDR3 contains 17 residues. The CDR3 nucleotides are TGCGCCAGCAGCTTGCTACTAGCGGGGTACGACACCGGGGAGCTGTTTTTT. Protein product: CASSLLLAGYDTGELFF.

The J gene is TRBJ1-1, the V gene TRBV25-1, with 9 bases lining up with TRBD1. Germline V CDR1 and CDR2: MGHDK, SYGVNS. Germline trimming cut 0 bases from V and 5 bases from J; bases unmatched to any gene: 13. CDR3 size: 18 residues. The CDR3 loop reads CASSEYTPTGGRGTEAFF. The CDR3 bases are TGTGCCAGCAGTGAATATACCCCGACAGGGGGAAGGGGAACTGAAGCTTTCTTT.

The sample holds a few counts of this clone. The chain carries TRBV27 and TRBJ2-3; possibly TRBD1 for D (6 bases). Trimming shortened V by 4 bases and J by 0 bases, and 8 bases separated the two germline ends. CDR3 size: 14 residues. Per the germline V gene, CDR1 is MNHEY and CDR2 is SMNVEV (reference sequence). Here the CDR3 DNA reads TGTGCCAGCAGTTCAGGGGACAGCACAGATACGCAGTATTTT. It is translated as CASSSGDSTDTQYF.

Only a few counts were recorded for this clone. V is TRBV27 and J is TRBJ1-5; 7 bases line up with TRBD1. Germline loops: CDR1 MNHEY, CDR2 SMNVEV (reference sequence). This CDR3 spans 15 amino acids. The ends lost 4 bases at V and 4 bases at J; junction bases unmatched: 7. CDR3 loop: CASSWAGTVNQPQHF. The CDR3 nucleotides read TGTGCCAGCAGTTGGGCCGGGACAGTTAATCAGCCCCAGCATTTT.